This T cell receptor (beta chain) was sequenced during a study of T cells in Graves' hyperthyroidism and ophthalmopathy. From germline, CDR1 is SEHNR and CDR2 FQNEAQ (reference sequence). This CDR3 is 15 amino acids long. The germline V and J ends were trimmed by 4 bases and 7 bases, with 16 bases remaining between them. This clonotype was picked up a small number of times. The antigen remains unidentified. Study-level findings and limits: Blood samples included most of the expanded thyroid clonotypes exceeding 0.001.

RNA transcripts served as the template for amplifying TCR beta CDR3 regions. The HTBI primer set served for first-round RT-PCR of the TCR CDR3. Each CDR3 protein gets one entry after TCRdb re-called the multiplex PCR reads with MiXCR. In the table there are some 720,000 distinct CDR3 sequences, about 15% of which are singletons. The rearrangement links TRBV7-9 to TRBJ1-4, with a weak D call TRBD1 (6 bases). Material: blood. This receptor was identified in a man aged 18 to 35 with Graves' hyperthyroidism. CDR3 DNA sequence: TGTGCCAGCAGCTCCCCTTGGGGACAAGTTGAAAAACTGTTTTTT. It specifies CASSSPWGQVEKLFF.